The 2 T cell receptor beta chains in this list originate from one sample, sequenced in a study of beta chain features in type 1 diabetes. Reverse transcription of all isolated RNA meant that expressed TCRB transcripts were sequenced. Here immunoSEQ multiplex PCR was the method, and the copy in TCRdb shows in-frame clones only, minus some. This sample yields around 290,000 clones, of which 8% are seen a single time; 1% belongs to the top ten. The sequenced material came from central memory CD4+ T cells from blood. Receptor source: a woman younger than 35 in good health.

The rearrangement links TRBV2 to TRBJ2-3, with D uncertain. Per the germline V gene, CDR1 is SNHLY and CDR2 is FYNNEI. This CDR3 has 15 residues. The ends were cut back, 4 bases at V and 4 bases at J, with 15 bases in the middle. The CDR3 sequence: CASSGLLPGADTQYF. The CDR3 nucleotides are TGTGCCAGCAGTGGTCTCCTACCTGGGGCAGATACGCAGTATTTT.

There are a few counts of this clone. The rearrangement joins TRBV25-1 to TRBJ1-1; D is perhaps TRBD1 (5 bases). Germline CDR1 is MGHDK and CDR2 is SYGVNS. The CDR3 has 11 amino acids. The ends were cut back, 3 bases at V and 11 bases at J, with 10 bases in the middle. CDR3: CASSDRARAFF. DNA for the CDR3: TGTGCCAGCAGTGACAGGGCAAGGGCTTTCTTT.